Presented here are 8 T cell receptor beta chains from one specimen sequenced in a study of blood T cell repertoires in COVID-19. The protocol was immunoSEQ multiplex PCR, while the TCRdb copy is restricted to in-frame clones and leaves out a portion. The sample yields tens of thousands of clones, approximately 91% seen once. Sequencing input: peripheral blood. All receptors derive from a human donor in a cohort sampled during active COVID-19.

The genes are TRBV11-3 and TRBJ2-5; D perhaps matches TRBD2 (7 bases). Trimming took off 5 bases at V and 4 bases at J, with 14 bases between the two ends. Germline V CDR1 and CDR2: SGHNT, YENEEA. This CDR3 spans 14 amino acids. Here the CDR3 DNA reads TGTGCCAGCAGCCCCGGAGGGGGGGGAGAGACCCAGTACTTC. It translates to CASSPGGGGETQYF.

V is TRBV18 and J is TRBJ2-1; D not resolved. V was cut by 4 bases and J by 6 bases, with 10 bases left in between. Germline lookup yields CDR1 KGHSH and CDR2 LQKENI. This CDR3 comprises 13 residues. CDR3 region: CASSLTNRNEQFF. DNA of the CDR3: TGTGCCAGCTCACTAACTAACCGCAATGAGCAGTTCTTC. The complete variable domain, with remaining parts taken from reference TRBV18 and TRBJ2-1, reads NAGVMQNPRHLVRRRGQEARLRCSPMKGHSHVYWYRQLPEEGLKFMVYLQKENIIDESGMPKERFSAEFPKEGPSILRIQQVVRGDSAAYFCASSLTNRNEQFFGPGTRLTVL.

J is TRBJ2-7 and V is TRBV10-2; a weak D match, TRBD2 (6 bases). The V gene's germline CDR1 is WSHSY and CDR2 SAAADI. The V gene lost 2 bases and the J gene lost 0 bases, with 11 bases spanning the gap. The CDR3 spans 15 residues. The CDR3 nucleotides read TGCGCCAGCAGTGAGGGGACTCGGAGCTCCTACGAGCAGTACTTC. Protein product: CASSEGTRSSYEQYF.

The V call is TRBV19, the J call TRBJ1-2; TRBD1 is a possible D gene (6 bases). The CDR3 length is 13 residues. Trimming stripped 3 bases from V and 4 bases from J, with 9 bases between. The germline V gene has CDR1 LNHDA and CDR2 SQIVND (reference sequence). The CDR3, as DNA: TGTGCCAGTAGTATCTTACAGGGCTATGGCTACACCTTC. It is translated as CASSILQGYGYTF.

This chain joins TRBV4-2 and TRBJ1-5, with 8 bases aligning to TRBD1. CDR1 and CDR2 (germline): LGHNA, YNFKEQ. V shed 0 bases and J 1 base; nucleotides not matched to a gene: 5. This CDR3 is built from 17 residues. Here the CDR3 DNA reads TGTGCCAGCAGCCAAGATTTAGGACAGGGAAGCAATCAGCCCCAGCATTTT. As protein: CASSQDLGQGSNQPQHF.

The CDR3 region has the DNA TGCAGCGTCCCTAGTGGGGCAGGGGACGAGCAGTACTTC. It specifies CSVPSGAGDEQYF. The chain carries TRBV29-1 and TRBJ2-7, with D perhaps TRBD1 (6 bases). CDR3 size: 13 residues. Germline values: CDR1 SQVTM, CDR2 ANQGSEA. V shed 6 bases and J shed 5 bases, with 17 bases lying between them.

Only one count was recorded for this clone. V gene TRBV5-5 combines with J gene TRBJ2-1, with 7 bases matching TRBD2. The CDR3 covers 15 residues. V gave up 2 bases and J gave up 0 bases; unmatched junction bases: 2. Germline CDR1 and CDR2: SGHKS and YYEKEE (reference sequence). CDR3 nucleotide sequence: TGTGCCAGCAGCTTCGGGGGGAGCTCCTACAATGAGCAGTTCTTC. Its translation is CASSFGGSSYNEQFF.

The CDR3 DNA reads as TGTGCCAGCAGTTCCCCGGGACAAATGAACACTGAAGCTTTCTTT. It codes for CASSSPGQMNTEAFF. The V and J genes are TRBV2 and TRBJ1-1, with a tentative D call TRBD1 (6 bases). Germline loops: CDR1 SNHLY, CDR2 FYNNEI. The CDR3 loop spans 15 amino acids. V was clipped by 5 bases and J by 0 bases, with 13 bases between them.